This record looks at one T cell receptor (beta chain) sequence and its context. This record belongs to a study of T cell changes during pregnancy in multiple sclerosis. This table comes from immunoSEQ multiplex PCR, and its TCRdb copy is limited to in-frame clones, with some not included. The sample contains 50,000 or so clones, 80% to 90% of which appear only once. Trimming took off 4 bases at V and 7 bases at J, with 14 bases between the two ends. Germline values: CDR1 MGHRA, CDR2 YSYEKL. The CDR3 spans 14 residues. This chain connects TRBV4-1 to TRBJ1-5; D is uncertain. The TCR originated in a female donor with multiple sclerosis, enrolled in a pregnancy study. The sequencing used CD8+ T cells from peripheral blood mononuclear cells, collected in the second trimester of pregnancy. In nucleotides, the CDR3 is TGCGCCAGCAGCCCAAGTTCGGGAGGGCAGCCCCAGCATTTT. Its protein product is CASSPSSGGQPQHF.